A selection of T cell receptor beta chains follows, all from one sample in a study of control samples from healthy donors and cancer patients. Assay: immunoSEQ multiplex PCR; the TCRdb copy retains only in-frame clones and omits some. The table has 95,000 to 150,000 clones, approximately 87% seen once. The sequencing input was blood. These receptor sequences come from a man in his sixties in good health. The CDR3 runs from the conserved cysteine through the conserved F or W. D genes are given only for firm matches. Clone size, where shown, is once, few, many, or a class for clones that have expanded.

v_call	d_call	j_call	clone_size	cdr3_nt	cdr3_aa
TRBV2	TRBD1	TRBJ1-4	-	TGTGCCAGCAGTCACCGGGACAGGGCTAATGAAAAACTGTTTTTT	CASSHRDRANEKLFF
TRBV27	TRBD1	TRBJ1-5	-	TGTGCCAGCAGTTTCCGAACGCCGGGACAGGGAAATCAGCCCCAGCATTTT	CASSFRTPGQGNQPQHF
TRBV19	-	TRBJ1-4	-	TGTGCCAGTAGGGGCCGAGCAACTAATGAAAAACTGTTTTTT	CASRGRATNEKLFF
TRBV6-5	-	TRBJ1-5	-	TGTGCCAGTCAAATGGGGGGGGCTGGACAGCCCCAGCATTTT	CASQMGGAGQPQHF
TRBV6-5	-	TRBJ2-2	-	TGTGCCAGCAATACCGCCACCACGAACACCGGGGAGCTGTTTTTT	CASNTATTNTGELFF
TRBV29-1	TRBD1	TRBJ2-3	-	TGCAGCGTTGAACTGGTACAGGGGACACGAGGGACGCAGTATTTT	CSVELVQGTRGTQYF
TRBV27	-	TRBJ1-2	-	TGTGCCAGCAGTCGAACAGGGCTGGGCGGCTACACCTTC	CASSRTGLGGYTF
TRBV28	-	TRBJ1-1	-	TGTGCCAGCAGGCCAACGGGGAACACTGAAGCTTTCTTT	CASRPTGNTEAFF
TRBV28	TRBD1	TRBJ2-7	-	TGTGCCAGCAGTTTAGGACAGGTACTGGGCGAGCAGTACTTC	CASSLGQVLGEQYF
TRBV7-2	TRBD2	TRBJ2-3	-	TGTGCCAGCAGCCCCGCCCTAGCGGGGGGGCGGACAGATACGCAGTATTTT	CASSPALAGGRTDTQYF
TRBV19	TRBD1	TRBJ2-7	-	TGTGCCAGTAGTATAGCTCCGATAAGGCCGGGACAGTTCTCCTACGAGCAGTACTTC	CASSIAPIRPGQFSYEQYF
TRBV19	-	TRBJ2-1	-	TGTGCCAGTAGTAGAGGCGGCAGTTCCTACAATGAGCAGTTCTTC	CASSRGGSSYNEQFF
TRBV2	-	TRBJ2-7	few	TGTGCCAGCAGTGCGACAGCCTACGAGCAGTACTTC	CASSATAYEQYF
TRBV30	-	TRBJ1-2	-	TGTGCCTGGATGACCCAGGACTCTTATGGCTACACCTTC	CAWMTQDSYGYTF
TRBV13	-	TRBJ1-4	-	TGTGCCAGCAGCTTAGGACAGGCCATTGGGAGTGAAAAACTGTTTTTT	CASSLGQAIGSEKLFF
TRBV27	-	TRBJ1-1	-	TGTGCCAGCAGTTTAAAGTCTGTGGGACCCCTCATGAACACTGAAGCTTTCTTT	CASSLKSVGPLMNTEAFF
TRBV5-1	TRBD1	TRBJ1-1	once	TGCGCCAGCAGCTTCGATGGAAATAGACAGGGGGTAGTGGAAGCTTTCTTT	CASSFDGNRQGVVEAFF
TRBV11-2	-	TRBJ1-2	-	TGTGCCAGCAGCTTAGACCTCCTGAATGCTAACTATGGCTACACCTTC	CASSLDLLNANYGYTF
TRBV5-1	TRBD1	TRBJ1-1	few	TGCGCCAGCAGCTTGTTCGGGGACAGAAACACTGAAGCTTTCTTT	CASSLFGDRNTEAFF
TRBV6-5	TRBD2	TRBJ2-3	-	TGTGCCAGCAGTTTGACTAGCGGGGGTACAGATACGCAGTATTTT	CASSLTSGGTDTQYF